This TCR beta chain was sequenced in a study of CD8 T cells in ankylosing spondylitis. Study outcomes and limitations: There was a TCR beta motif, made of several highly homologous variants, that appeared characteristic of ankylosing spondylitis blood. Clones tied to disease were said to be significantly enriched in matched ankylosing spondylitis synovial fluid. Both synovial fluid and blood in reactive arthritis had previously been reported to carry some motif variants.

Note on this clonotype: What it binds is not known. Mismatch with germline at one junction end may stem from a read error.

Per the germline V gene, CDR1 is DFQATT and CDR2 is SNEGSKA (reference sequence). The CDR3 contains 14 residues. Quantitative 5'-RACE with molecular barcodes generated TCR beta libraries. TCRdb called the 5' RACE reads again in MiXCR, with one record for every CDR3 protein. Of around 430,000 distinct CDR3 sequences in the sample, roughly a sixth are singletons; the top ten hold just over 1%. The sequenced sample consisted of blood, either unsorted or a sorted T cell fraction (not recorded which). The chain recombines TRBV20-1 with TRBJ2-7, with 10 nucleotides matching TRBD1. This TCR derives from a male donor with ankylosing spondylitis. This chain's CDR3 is CSATSGQGSYEQNF. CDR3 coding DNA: TGCAGTGCTACCTCGGGACAGGGGTCCTACGAGCAGAACTTC.